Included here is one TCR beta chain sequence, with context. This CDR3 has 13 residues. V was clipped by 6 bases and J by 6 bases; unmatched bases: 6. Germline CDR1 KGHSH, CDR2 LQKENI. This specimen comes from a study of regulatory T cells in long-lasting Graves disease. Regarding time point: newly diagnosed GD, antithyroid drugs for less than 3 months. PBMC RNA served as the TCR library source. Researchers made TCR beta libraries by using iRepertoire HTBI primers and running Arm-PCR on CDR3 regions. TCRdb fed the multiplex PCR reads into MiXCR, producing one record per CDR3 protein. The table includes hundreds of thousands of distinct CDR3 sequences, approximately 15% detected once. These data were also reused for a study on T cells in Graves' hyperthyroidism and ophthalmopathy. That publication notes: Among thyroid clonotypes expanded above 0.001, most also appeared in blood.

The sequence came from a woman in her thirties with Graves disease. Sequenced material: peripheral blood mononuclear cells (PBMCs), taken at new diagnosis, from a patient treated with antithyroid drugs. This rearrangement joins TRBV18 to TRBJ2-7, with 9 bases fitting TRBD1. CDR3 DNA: TGTGCCAGCTCTGGGACAGGGAACTTCGAGCAGTACTTC. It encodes CASSGTGNFEQYF.